The T cell receptor (beta chain) described here comes from a study of OX40 agonist ivuxolimab in advanced cancers. Assay: immunoSEQ multiplex PCR; the TCRdb copy retains only in-frame clones and omits some. The table includes 65,000 to 95,000 clones, roughly 90% detected once. This CDR3 comprises 14 residues. Trimming shortened V by 2 bases and J by 3 bases, and 13 bases separated the two germline ends. Germline-derived CDR1 and CDR2 are GTSNPN and SVGIG (reference sequence). Sequenced material: CD4+ or CD8+ T cells sorted from blood, taken in a trial of the OX40 agonist ivuxolimab. This TCR came from an adult with an advanced solid tumor such as melanoma, head and neck, liver or kidney cancer. This sequence joins TRBV30 and TRBJ1-1; D gene unclear. This CDR3 reads CAWSSEQLYTEAFF. Written as DNA, the CDR3 is TGTGCCTGGAGTAGCGAACAGCTGTACACTGAAGCTTTCTTT.